A selection of T cell receptor beta chains follows, all from one sample in a study of glioma-infiltrating T cells after dendritic cell vaccination. Measured with immunoSEQ multiplex PCR; TCRdb has only the in-frame clones, and not every one. The top ten hold 5.3% of the sample, which has 50,000 to 55,000 clones, roughly 90% seen once. Sequences were derived from blood, sampled after dendritic cell vaccination. The source of these receptors is a human donor with glioblastoma. CDR3s include the opening cysteine and the closing phenylalanine or tryptophan. Each record gives: clone size, V gene, D gene, J gene, CDR3 DNA, CDR3 protein. The D gene is left open where the match is weak. Part of the rows lack a size; the others show once, few, many or a class for expanded clones.

few	TRBV7-8	.	TRBJ2-7	TGTGCCAGCAGCCTACGCCCAGGTCTGGACGAGCAGTACTTC	CASSLRPGLDEQYF
.	TRBV2	.	TRBJ2-5	TGTGCCAGCAGGGCAGAGACCCAGTACTTC	CASRAETQYF
.	TRBV11-3	.	TRBJ1-1	TGTGCCAGCAGCTCTCAACAGGGCCCCGGCACTGAAGCTTTCTTT	CASSSQQGPGTEAFF
.	TRBV27	.	TRBJ1-5	TGTGCCAGCAGTCTCACCGGGACACTCGATAATCAGCCCCAGCATTTT	CASSLTGTLDNQPQHF
.	TRBV30	.	TRBJ2-5	TGTGCCTGGAGTCTCCGTCCAGAGACCCAGTACTTC	CAWSLRPETQYF
.	TRBV9	.	TRBJ1-2	TGTGCCAGCAGCGTCGATGAAGCGGGAGGGGGGCACTATGGCTACACCTTC	CASSVDEAGGGHYGYTF
.	TRBV27	TRBD2	TRBJ2-1	TGTGCCAGCAGTCATCCGACTAGCGGGGCCTCCTACAATGAGCAGTTCTTC	CASSHPTSGASYNEQFF
.	TRBV28	.	TRBJ1-4	TGTGCCAGCAGTTTTGGGGGGTCCAGTTCTGAAAAACTGTTTTTT	CASSFGGSSSEKLFF
.	TRBV7-9	TRBD1	TRBJ2-7	TGTGCCAGCAGCCCGAGGACAGGGGTCCACGAGCAGTACTTC	CASSPRTGVHEQYF
.	TRBV6-5	TRBD2	TRBJ2-2	TGTGCCAGCAGTTACTCGACGGGAGGGCCTGGCGGGGAGCTGTTTTTT	CASSYSTGGPGGELFF
.	TRBV5-6	.	TRBJ2-7	TGTGCCAGCAGCTTCTGGGCAGGCCCCGAGCAGTACTTC	CASSFWAGPEQYF
.	TRBV6-5	.	TRBJ2-7	TGTGCCAGCACAAGTGGGAGTCTAGGAACCTACGAGCAGTACTTC	CASTSGSLGTYEQYF
.	TRBV7-2	TRBD1	TRBJ1-2	TGTGCCAGCAGCCTTAACATGGGACAGGGATACTATGGCTACACCTTC	CASSLNMGQGYYGYTF
.	TRBV6-5	TRBD2	TRBJ2-7	TGTGCCAGCAAACTAGCGGGGGGCTACGAGCAGTACTTC	CASKLAGGYEQYF
few	TRBV6-5	.	TRBJ2-1	TGTGCCAGCAGTCGGGACACCAGGTCCTACAATGAGCAGTTCTTC	CASSRDTRSYNEQFF
.	TRBV28	.	TRBJ2-1	TGTGCCAGCAGCCCCTCAGGGCGTCGCAATGAGCAGTTCTTC	CASSPSGRRNEQFF
.	TRBV5-8	.	TRBJ2-7	TGTGCCAGCAGCTTATCACACTACCACGAGCAGTACTTC	CASSLSHYHEQYF
.	TRBV5-1	.	TRBJ2-5	TGCGCCAGCAGTGGGACACTAGAGACCCAGTACTTC	CASSGTLETQYF
once	TRBV29-1	.	TRBJ1-3	TGCAGCGTTGAAGTCGTCAGGGAATCTGGAAACACCATATATTTT	CSVEVVRESGNTIYF
.	TRBV14	TRBD2	TRBJ2-2	TGTGCCAGCAGCCCCAGAGATACTAGCGGGAGAGGTGCCGGGGAGCTGTTTTTT	CASSPRDTSGRGAGELFF
.	TRBV29-1	TRBD2	TRBJ2-1	TGCAGCGTTGGGGTAGCGGGAGGGCCCTTTGAGCAGTTCTTC	CSVGVAGGPFEQFF
.	TRBV5-1	TRBD2	TRBJ2-1	TGCGCCAGCAGCTTATTACCGGGAGGCGATTACAATGAGCAGTTCTTC	CASSLLPGGDYNEQFF
.	TRBV28	.	TRBJ2-7	TGTGCCAGCAGTTTAGGGCGGGTCGGGCAGTACTTC	CASSLGRVGQYF
.	TRBV19	TRBD2	TRBJ2-1	TGTGCCGCCGGAGGGCGGGAGGGCCTTAATGAGCAGTTCTTC	CAAGGREGLNEQFF
.	TRBV4-1	TRBD1	TRBJ2-7	TGCGCCAGCAGCCACCCACAGGGGTTCTACGAGCAGTACTTC	CASSHPQGFYEQYF
.	TRBV28	TRBD1	TRBJ1-1	TGTGCCAGCAGGTCGGGACAGTTGAACACTGAAGCTTTCTTT	CASRSGQLNTEAFF
.	TRBV11-2	TRBD1	TRBJ2-3	TGTGCCAGCAGCCCCCGCGGGACAGGGAGCACAGATACGCAGTATTTT	CASSPRGTGSTDTQYF
.	TRBV14	.	TRBJ2-2	TGTGCCAGCAGCCAAGCAACGAGACTACCTAACACCGGGGAGCTGTTTTTT	CASSQATRLPNTGELFF
.	TRBV5-4	.	TRBJ2-7	TGTGCCAGCAGCTTGGACGCCGGAGGCTACGAGCAGTACTTC	CASSLDAGGYEQYF
.	TRBV7-8	.	TRBJ1-5	TGTGCCAGCAGCTTAATGGCCAATCAGCCCCAGCATTTT	CASSLMANQPQHF
few	TRBV7-2	.	TRBJ1-2	TGTGCCAGCAGCTTAGACCCCGGGAGTGTCGGCTACACCTTC	CASSLDPGSVGYTF
once	TRBV15	.	TRBJ2-2	TGTGCCACCAACGAGGGATTTATGGGGGCGGCCGGGGAGCTGTTTTTT	CATNEGFMGAAGELFF
medium-sized	TRBV19	TRBD1	TRBJ2-2	TGTGCCACTCACACAGGGGGTTGGGGCACCGGGGAGCTGTTTTTT	CATHTGGWGTGELFF
.	TRBV5-8	.	TRBJ1-5	TGTGCCAGCAGCCCAATTCGGAGATATAGCAATCAGCCCCAGCATTTT	CASSPIRRYSNQPQHF
.	TRBV4-1	TRBD2	TRBJ2-7	TGCGCCAGCAGCCCCACTAGCGGGAGGGCTAACTACGAGCAGTACTTC	CASSPTSGRANYEQYF
.	TRBV10-3	TRBD2	TRBJ2-7	TGTGCCATGGGCGAGACTAGCGGGATGGGCGAGCAGTACTTC	CAMGETSGMGEQYF
few	TRBV5-1	.	TRBJ1-1	TGCGCCAGCAAACTAAAAGGGCAGGGAGGAGGAGCTTTCTTT	CASKLKGQGGGAFF
.	TRBV9	TRBD1	TRBJ1-2	TGTGCCAGCAGCGAGGGACAGGACTATGGCTACACCTTC	CASSEGQDYGYTF
.	TRBV4-1	TRBD1	TRBJ2-7	TGCGCCAGCAGCCAAGATCCCGGGACAGTCGGTAGCGAGCAGTACTTC	CASSQDPGTVGSEQYF
.	TRBV5-6	.	TRBJ1-1	TGTGCCAGCAGCTTGGCAGGGACACGGAGTGAAGCTTTCTTT	CASSLAGTRSEAFF
.	TRBV15	.	TRBJ1-2	TGTGCCACCAGCAACGGCTATGGCTACACCTTC	CATSNGYGYTF
.	TRBV27	.	TRBJ2-1	TGTGCCAGCAGGACGAGGGGGTTGGACAATGAGCAGTTCTTC	CASRTRGLDNEQFF
.	TRBV7-9	.	TRBJ2-7	TGTGCCAGCAGCTTAGTCCTCTACGGGCAGTACTTC	CASSLVLYGQYF
.	TRBV18	.	TRBJ1-1	TGTGCCAGCTCACCACCGTTTACAGGGACTGAAGCTTTCTTT	CASSPPFTGTEAFF
few	TRBV21-1	.	TRBJ1-5	TGTGCCAGCAGCCCCCGGACAGGGTCGACTACCGATAGCAATCAGCCCCAGCATTTT	CASSPRTGSTTDSNQPQHF
.	TRBV5-1	.	TRBJ1-1	TGCGCCAGCAGCTTTATAGAGAAGGGGACTGAAGCTTTCTTT	CASSFIEKGTEAFF
.	TRBV5-4	TRBD2	TRBJ2-1	TGTGCCAGCAGCTTGGCAGGGGCTAGCGGGAGAAGTGAGCAGTTCTTC	CASSLAGASGRSEQFF
.	TRBV29-1	.	TRBJ2-1	TGCAGCGTTGCTCTATGGGGGGACAATGAGCAGTTCTTC	CSVALWGDNEQFF
.	TRBV19	TRBD1	TRBJ1-2	TGTGCCAGTAGAAGACAGGGGATGGGTGGCTACACCTTC	CASRRQGMGGYTF
.	TRBV6-6	.	TRBJ2-7	TGTGCCAGCAGTTACCTGCGGGGTGTGTCCTACGAGCAGTACTTC	CASSYLRGVSYEQYF
.	TRBV19	TRBD2	TRBJ2-1	TGTGCCAGTACGCCTCGAGCGGGAGCATGGTTCTTC	CASTPRAGAWFF